This TCR beta chain was sequenced in a study of CD8 T cells in Susac syndrome. This clonotype was seen a single time. In germline, CDR1 is LNHDA, CDR2 SQIVND (reference sequence). Trimming removed 7 bases from V and 7 bases from J, with 17 bases in between. This CDR3 is 15 amino acids long. With random hexamers, reverse transcription was performed on roughly 0.5 to 1 ug of RNA. One entry per CDR3 protein results from TCRdb running MiXCR on the immunoSEQ multiplex PCR reads. The data show roughly 200,000 distinct CDR3 sequences, with approximately 94% seen just once and 0.093% held by the top ten. Sequencing was carried out using CD4+ T cells from PBMCs. The genes are TRBV19 and TRBJ1-6; D may be TRBD1 (6 bases). The TCR comes from a human donor with multiple sclerosis. The CDR3 loop reads CASISSATGNSPLHF. In DNA, the CDR3 is TGTGCCAGTATCTCTTCGGCGACAGGCAATTCACCCCTCCACTTT.